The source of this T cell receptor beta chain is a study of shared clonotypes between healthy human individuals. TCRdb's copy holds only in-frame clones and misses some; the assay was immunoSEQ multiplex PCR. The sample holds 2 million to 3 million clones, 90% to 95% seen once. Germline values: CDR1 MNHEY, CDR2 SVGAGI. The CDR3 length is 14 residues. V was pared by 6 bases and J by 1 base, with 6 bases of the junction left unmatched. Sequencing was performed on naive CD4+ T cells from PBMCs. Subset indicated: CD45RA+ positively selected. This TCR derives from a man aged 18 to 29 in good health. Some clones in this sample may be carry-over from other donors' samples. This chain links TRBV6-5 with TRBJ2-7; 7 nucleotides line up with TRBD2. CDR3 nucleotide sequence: TGTGCCAGCAGACTACGACTAGCTTCCTACGAGCAGTACTTC. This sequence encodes CASRLRLASYEQYF.